What follows are 5 T cell receptor beta chains derived from one specimen sequenced in a study. One entry per CDR3 protein results from TCRdb running MiXCR on the RT-PCR reads. The data contain fewer than 800,000 distinct CDR3 sequences, about 14% of them singletons. Sequenced sample: memory CD4+ T cells from blood. These receptors all come from a female donor in good health, serving as a healthy control.

This clonotype was seen more than once but under ten times. The rearrangement joins TRBV28 to TRBJ2-7; TRBD1 aligns across 11 bases. Germline-derived CDR1 and CDR2 are MDHEN and SYDVKM. J gave up 4 bases and V 3 bases, and 11 bases lay outside the gene matches. CDR3 length: 17 amino acids. The CDR3 coding sequence is TGTGCCAGCAGTTTTCCCACCTTGGACAGGGGGCAATACGAGCAGTACTTC. It yields the protein CASSFPTLDRGQYEQYF.

This clonotype was observed a handful of times. The gene calls are TRBV20-1 and TRBJ1-2; no definite D call. Looked up from germline, CDR1 is DFQATT and CDR2 is SNEGSKA (reference sequence). V lost 3 bases to trimming and J lost 3 bases, with 14 bases between them. This CDR3 comprises 14 residues. The CDR3 is CSASGRSWDYGYTF. As DNA, the CDR3 is TGCAGTGCTAGCGGCCGATCGTGGGACTATGGCTACACCTTC.

Only a few counts were recorded for this clonotype. V is TRBV28 and J is TRBJ2-7; no definite D call. The germline V gene encodes CDR1 MDHEN and CDR2 SYDVKM. This CDR3 is 14 amino acids long. Trimming removed 3 bases from V and 5 bases from J, with 14 bases in between. This CDR3 reads CASSFFSARNEQYF. The CDR3 region has the DNA TGTGCCAGCAGTTTCTTCTCGGCCCGTAACGAGCAGTACTTC.

The table lists this clonotype with a few counts. CDR3 region: CEGQGPVEQYF. The CDR3 region has the DNA TGTGAGGGACAGGGACCCGTCGAGCAGTACTTC. The chain carries TRBV24-1 and TRBJ2-7; 9 bases map to TRBD1. CDR1 KGHDR and CDR2 SFDVKD come from the germline V gene. CDR3 length: 11 amino acids.

This clonotype was detected many times. The chain uses TRBV7-2 and TRBJ2-7; D uncertain. Germline V gives CDR1 SGHTA, CDR2 FQGNSA. The ends were cut back, 4 bases at V and 4 bases at J, with 17 bases in the middle. The CDR3 loop spans 15 amino acids. CDR3 residues: CASSSDFVKPYEQYF. As DNA, the CDR3 is TGTGCCAGCAGCTCCGACTTCGTAAAACCTTACGAGCAGTACTTC.